This T cell receptor (beta chain) was profiled in a study of T cells in Graves' hyperthyroidism and ophthalmopathy. Study-wide findings and caveats: Ophthalmopathy, which appeared later, was predicted by the model a median approximately 6 months before onset.

Amplification targeted TCR beta CDR3 regions from RNA transcripts. The HTBI set primed first-round TCR CDR3 RT-PCR. TCRdb fed the multiplex PCR reads into MiXCR, producing one record per CDR3 protein. Of about 600,000 distinct CDR3 sequences listed, about 16% were seen once; the top ten hold more than 3%. CDR3 length equals 15 residues. Looked up from germline, CDR1 is KGHSH and CDR2 is LQKENI. Trimming pared 2 bases from V and 6 bases from J, leaving 16 bases between. This clonotype occurred a few times. Its antigen is unknown. Diagnostic decisions used clinical symptoms, serum thyroxine and TRAb, thyroid ultrasound and orbital computed tomography. Cells are PBMCs isolated from approximately 9.2 ml of fresh blood.

The chain uses TRBV18 and TRBJ1-1, with D possibly matching TRBD1 (5 bases). The clonotype was recovered from a woman in her thirties or forties with Graves' ophthalmopathy. Sequencing was performed on blood. As DNA, the CDR3 is TGTGCCAGCTCACCAAGGGCAGGGAATTTAGCTGAAGCTTTCTTT. This sequence encodes CASSPRAGNLAEAFF. Together with reference TRBV18 and TRBJ1-1, the CDR3 gives the full variable domain: NAGVMQNPRHLVRRRGQEARLRCSPMKGHSHVYWYRQLPEEGLKFMVYLQKENIIDESGMPKERFSAEFPKEGPSILRIQQVVRGDSAAYFCASSPRAGNLAEAFFGQGTRLTVV.